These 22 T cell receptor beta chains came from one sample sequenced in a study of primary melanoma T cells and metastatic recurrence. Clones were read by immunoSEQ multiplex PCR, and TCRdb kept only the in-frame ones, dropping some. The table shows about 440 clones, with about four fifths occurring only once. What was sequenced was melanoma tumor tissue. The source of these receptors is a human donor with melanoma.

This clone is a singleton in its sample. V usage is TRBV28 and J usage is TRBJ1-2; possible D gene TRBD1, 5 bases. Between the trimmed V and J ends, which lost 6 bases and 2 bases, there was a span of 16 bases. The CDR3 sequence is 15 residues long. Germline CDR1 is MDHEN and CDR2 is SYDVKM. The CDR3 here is CASSPGTAGNYGYTF. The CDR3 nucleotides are TGTGCCAGCAGCCCCGGAACAGCAGGGAACTATGGCTACACCTTC.

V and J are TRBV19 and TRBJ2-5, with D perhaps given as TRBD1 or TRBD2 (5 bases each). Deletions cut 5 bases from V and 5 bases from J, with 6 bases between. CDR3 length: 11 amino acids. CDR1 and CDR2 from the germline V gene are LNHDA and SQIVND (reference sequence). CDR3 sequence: CASSEGETQYF. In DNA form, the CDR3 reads TGTGCCAGTAGTGAGGGGGAGACCCAGTACTTC.

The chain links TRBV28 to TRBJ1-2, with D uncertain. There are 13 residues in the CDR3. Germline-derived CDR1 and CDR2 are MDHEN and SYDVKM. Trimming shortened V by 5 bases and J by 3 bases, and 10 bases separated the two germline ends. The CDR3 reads CASSHTKYYGYTF. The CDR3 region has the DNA TGTGCCAGCAGTCATACTAAGTACTATGGCTACACCTTC.

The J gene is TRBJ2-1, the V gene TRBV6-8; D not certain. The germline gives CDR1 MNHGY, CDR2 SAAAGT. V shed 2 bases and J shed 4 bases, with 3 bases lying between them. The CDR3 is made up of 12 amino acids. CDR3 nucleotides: TGTGCCAGCAGTTACGGTTACAATGAGCAGTTCTTC. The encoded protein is CASSYGYNEQFF.

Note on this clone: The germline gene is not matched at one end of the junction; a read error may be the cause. This CDR3 reads CAISAVSADTQYF. For the CDR3, the DNA is TGTGCCATCAGTGCGGTATCGGCAGATACGCAGTATTTT. This rearrangement joins TRBV6-8 to TRBJ2-3; no clear D. The CDR3 spans 13 residues. Germline CDR1 and CDR2: MNHGY and SAAAGT.

CDR3 bases: TGTGCCAGCAGCCCTAGGGGTGCTGGGGCCAACGTCCTGACTTTC. Encoded protein: CASSPRGAGANVLTF. The chain links TRBV7-5 to TRBJ2-6; whether TRBD1, the table's D call, matches the DNA was not checked. TRBV7-5 is tagged as a pseudogene. This CDR3 spans 15 amino acids.

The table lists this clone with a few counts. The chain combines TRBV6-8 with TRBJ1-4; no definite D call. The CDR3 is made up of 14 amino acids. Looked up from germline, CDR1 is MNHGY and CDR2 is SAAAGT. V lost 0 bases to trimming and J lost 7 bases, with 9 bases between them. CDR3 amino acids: CASSYSGYGEKLFF. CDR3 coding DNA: TGTGCCAGCAGTTACTCAGGGTACGGTGAAAAACTGTTTTTT.

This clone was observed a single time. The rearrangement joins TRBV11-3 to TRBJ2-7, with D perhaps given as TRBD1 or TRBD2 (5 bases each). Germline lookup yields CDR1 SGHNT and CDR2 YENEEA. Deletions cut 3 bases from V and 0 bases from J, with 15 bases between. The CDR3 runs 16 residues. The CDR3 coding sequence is TGTGCCAGCAGCTTGAGGGGCGGAAGGGGCTCCTACGAGCAGTACTTC. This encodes CASSLRGGRGSYEQYF.

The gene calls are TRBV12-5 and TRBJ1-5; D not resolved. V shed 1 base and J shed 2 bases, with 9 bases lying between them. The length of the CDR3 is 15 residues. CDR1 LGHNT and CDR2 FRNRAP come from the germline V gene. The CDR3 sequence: CASGLGELGNQPQHF. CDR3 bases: TGTGCTAGTGGTTTGGGCGAGCTGGGCAATCAGCCCCAGCATTTT. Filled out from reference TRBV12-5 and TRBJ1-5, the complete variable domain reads DARVTQTPRHKVTEMGQEVTMRCQPILGHNTVFWYRQTMMQGLELLAYFRNRAPLDDSGMPKDRFSAEMPDATLATLKIQPSEPRDSAVYFCASGLGELGNQPQHFGDGTRLSIL.

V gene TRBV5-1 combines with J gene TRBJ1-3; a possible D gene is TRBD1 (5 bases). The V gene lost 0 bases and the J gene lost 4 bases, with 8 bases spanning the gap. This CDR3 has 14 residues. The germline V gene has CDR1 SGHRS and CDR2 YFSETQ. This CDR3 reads CASSLEGTGNTIYF. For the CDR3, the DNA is TGCGCCAGCAGCTTGGAGGGGACCGGAAACACCATATATTTT. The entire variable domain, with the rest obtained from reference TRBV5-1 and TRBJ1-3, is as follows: KAGVTQTPRYLIKTRGQQVTLSCSPISGHRSVSWYQQTPGQGLQFLFEYFSETQRNKGNFPGRFSGRQFSNSRSEMNVSTLELGDSALYLCASSLEGTGNTIYFGEGSWLTVV.

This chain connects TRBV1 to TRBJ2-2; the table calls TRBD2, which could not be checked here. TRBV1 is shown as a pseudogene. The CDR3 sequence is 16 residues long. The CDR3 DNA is TGCGCCAGCAGCCCCGGACTAGCGGGGGTCCGGGGGGAGCTGTTTTTT. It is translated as CASSPGLAGVRGELFF.

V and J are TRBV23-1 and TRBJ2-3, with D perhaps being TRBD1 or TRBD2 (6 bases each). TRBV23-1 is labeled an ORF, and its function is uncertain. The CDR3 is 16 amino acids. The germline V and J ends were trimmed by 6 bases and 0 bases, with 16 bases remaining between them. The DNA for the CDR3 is TGCGCCAGCAGCCAAGATCAGGGGACTAGCACAGATACGCAGTATTTT. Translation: CASSQDQGTSTDTQYF.

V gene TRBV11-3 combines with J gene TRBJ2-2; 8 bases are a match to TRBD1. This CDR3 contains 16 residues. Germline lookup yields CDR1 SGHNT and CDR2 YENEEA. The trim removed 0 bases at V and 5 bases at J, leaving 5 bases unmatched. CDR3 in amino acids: CASSLEAGGVTGELFF. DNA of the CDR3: TGTGCCAGCAGCTTAGAAGCAGGGGGCGTTACCGGGGAGCTGTTTTTT.

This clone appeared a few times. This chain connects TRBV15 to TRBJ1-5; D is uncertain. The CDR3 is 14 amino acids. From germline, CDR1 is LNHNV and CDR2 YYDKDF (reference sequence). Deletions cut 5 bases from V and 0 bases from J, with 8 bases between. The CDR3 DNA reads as TGTGCCACCAGCCCCTGGGATAGCAATCAGCCCCAGCATTTT. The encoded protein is CATSPWDSNQPQHF.

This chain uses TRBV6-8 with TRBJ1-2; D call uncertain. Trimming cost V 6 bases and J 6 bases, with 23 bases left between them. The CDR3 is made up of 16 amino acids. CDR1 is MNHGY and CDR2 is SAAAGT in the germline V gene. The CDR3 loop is CASSPDGQGFGDGYTF. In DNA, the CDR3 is TGTGCCAGCAGCCCCGACGGGCAAGGGTTTGGGGATGGCTACACCTTC.

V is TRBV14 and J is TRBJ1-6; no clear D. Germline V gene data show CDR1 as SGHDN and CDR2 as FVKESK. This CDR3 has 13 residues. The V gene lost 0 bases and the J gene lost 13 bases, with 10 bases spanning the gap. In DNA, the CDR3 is TGTGCCAGCAGCCAAGACCGCCCGTTTCCCCTCCACTTT. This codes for CASSQDRPFPLHF. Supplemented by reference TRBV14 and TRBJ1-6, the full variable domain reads EAGVTQFPSHSVIEKGQTVTLRCDPISGHDNLYWYRRVMGKEIKFLLHFVKESKQDESGMPNNRFLAERTGGTYSTLKVQPAELEDSGVYFCASSQDRPFPLHFGNGTRLTVT.

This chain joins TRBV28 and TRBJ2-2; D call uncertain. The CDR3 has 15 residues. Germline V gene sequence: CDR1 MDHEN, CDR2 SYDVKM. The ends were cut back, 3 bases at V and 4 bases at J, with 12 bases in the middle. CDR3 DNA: TGTGCCAGCAGTTTGAGTATGGGGTTCACCGGGGAGCTGTTTTTT. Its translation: CASSLSMGFTGELFF.

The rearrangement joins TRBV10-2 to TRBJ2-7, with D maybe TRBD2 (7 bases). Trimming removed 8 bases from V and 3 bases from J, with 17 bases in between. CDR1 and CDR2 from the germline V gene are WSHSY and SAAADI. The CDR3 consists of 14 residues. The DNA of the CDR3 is TGCGCCAGCCGTAGAGGGGGGGCCCTCTACGAGCAGTACTTC. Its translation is CASRRGGALYEQYF.

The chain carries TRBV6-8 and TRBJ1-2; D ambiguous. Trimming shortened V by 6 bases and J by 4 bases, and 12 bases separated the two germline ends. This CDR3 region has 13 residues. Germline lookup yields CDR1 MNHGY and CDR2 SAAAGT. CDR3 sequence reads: CASSSRKTYGYTF. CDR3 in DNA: TGTGCCAGCAGCTCTAGAAAGACCTATGGCTACACCTTC.

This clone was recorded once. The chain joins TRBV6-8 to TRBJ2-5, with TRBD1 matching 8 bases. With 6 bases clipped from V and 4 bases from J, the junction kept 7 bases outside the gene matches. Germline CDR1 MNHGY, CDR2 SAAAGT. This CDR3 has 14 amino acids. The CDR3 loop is CASSSWTGRETQYF. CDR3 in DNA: TGTGCCAGCAGCTCCTGGACAGGGAGAGAGACCCAGTACTTC.

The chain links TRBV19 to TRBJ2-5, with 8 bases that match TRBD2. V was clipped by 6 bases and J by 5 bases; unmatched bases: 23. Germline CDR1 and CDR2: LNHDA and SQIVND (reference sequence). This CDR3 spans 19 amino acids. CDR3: CASSPDLAGGLLTEETQYF. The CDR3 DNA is TGTGCCAGTAGCCCCGACCTAGCGGGTGGGCTTTTAACCGAGGAGACCCAGTACTTC.

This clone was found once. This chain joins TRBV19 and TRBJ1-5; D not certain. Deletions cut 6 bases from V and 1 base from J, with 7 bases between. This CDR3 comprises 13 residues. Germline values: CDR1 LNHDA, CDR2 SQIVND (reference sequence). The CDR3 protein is CASRKGSNQPQHF. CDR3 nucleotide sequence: TGTGCCAGTAGAAAAGGAAGCAATCAGCCCCAGCATTTT.